The 10 T cell receptor beta chains below all came from one sample that was sequenced in a study of T cells expressing NK-cell markers. TCRdb reprocessed the 5' RACE reads and reports one entry per CDR3 protein, with no DNA. The sample table includes 150,000 to 180,000 distinct CDR3 sequences. Sample: blood T cells: a sorted CD56 or NKG2C T cell subset, CD4+ or CD8+ T cells, or bulk PBMC T cells (not recorded which). The receptors here all came from a woman between 50 and 59 years old in good health.

The chain is built from TRBV10-2 and TRBJ2-1; there is no DNA to check the TCRdb D call of TRBD2. There are 15 residues in the CDR3. Germline loops: CDR1 WSHSY, CDR2 SAAADI. CDR3 sequence reads: CASSHPSGPYNEQFF.

V usage is TRBV15 and J usage is TRBJ2-2; there is no DNA to check the TCRdb D call of TRBD2. The CDR3 is 18 amino acids. Germline CDR1 reads LNHNV; CDR2 reads YYDKDF (reference sequence). This CDR3 is CATSRDLGAGALSGELFF.

CDR3 loop: CASSPGGANVLTF. V is TRBV7-6 and J is TRBJ2-6. This CDR3 comprises 13 residues. Germline V CDR1 and CDR2: SGHVS, FNYEAQ.

The chain carries TRBV5-1 and TRBJ2-5. The CDR3 consists of 14 residues. Germline CDR1 SGHRS, CDR2 YFSETQ. The chain's CDR3 is CASSFNLYQETQYF.

The gene calls are TRBV5-1 and TRBJ2-3; TCRdb picks TRBD1, but there is no DNA to check that call. The CDR3 sequence is 14 residues long. The germline gives CDR1 SGHRS, CDR2 YFSETQ. CDR3 sequence: CASRLGQGTDTQYF. Variable domain in full (rest from reference TRBV5-1 and TRBJ2-3): KAGVTQTPRYLIKTRGQQVTLSCSPISGHRSVSWYQQTPGQGLQFLFEYFSETQRNKGNFPGRFSGRQFSNSRSEMNVSTLELGDSALYLCASRLGQGTDTQYFGPGTRLTVL.

The rearrangement joins TRBV13 to TRBJ2-7; TCRdb proposes TRBD1, but this gene call is untestable without DNA. The CDR3 totals 18 residues. The germline CDR1 and CDR2 sequences are PRHDT and FYEKMQ (reference sequence). This CDR3 reads CASRAEWDRDRGHYEQYF.

The rearrangement joins TRBV7-6 to TRBJ2-1; TCRdb indicates TRBD1, and absent DNA this call remains unverified. The CDR3 totals 16 residues. The germline V gene encodes CDR1 SGHVS and CDR2 FNYEAQ. CDR3 region: CASSPGQGLNYNEQFF. Combining the CDR3 with reference TRBV7-6 and TRBJ2-1 gives the whole variable domain GAGVSQSPRYKVTKRGQDVALRCDPISGHVSLYWYRQALGQGPEFLTYFNYEAQQDKSGLPNDRFSAERPEGSISTLTIQRTEQRDSAMYRCASSPGQGLNYNEQFFGPGTRLTVL.

The J gene is TRBJ2-2, the V gene TRBV28; TCRdb picks TRBD2, but there is no DNA to check that call. Per germline, CDR1 MDHEN and CDR2 SYDVKM. This CDR3 comprises 15 residues. CDR3 sequence reads: CASSSRLAASGELFF. The variable domain in full, with the rest retrieved from reference TRBV28 and TRBJ2-2, is DVKVTQSSRYLVKRTGEKVFLECVQDMDHENMFWYRQDPGLGLRLIYFSYDVKMKEKGDIPEGYSVSREKKERFSLILESASTNQTSMYLCASSSRLAASGELFFGEGSRLTVL.

The chain is built from TRBV3-1 and TRBJ2-3; TCRdb proposes TRBD2, but this gene call is untestable without DNA. From germline, CDR1 is LGHDT and CDR2 YNNKEL (reference sequence). The CDR3 has 15 amino acids. The CDR3 is CASSLGLASTDTQYF.

The chain joins TRBV4-1 to TRBJ2-3; TCRdb reports TRBD1, a call that lacks DNA to check it against. The CDR3 is 14 residues long. Germline V gene sequence: CDR1 MGHRA, CDR2 YSYEKL. CDR3 sequence reads: CASGDRGRSDTQYF.